A selection of T cell receptor beta chains follows, all from one sample in a study of T-cell memory formation after mild COVID-19. One entry per CDR3 protein results from TCRdb running MiXCR on the 5' RACE reads. The sample has roughly 340,000 distinct CDR3 sequences; under 25% are singletons. The sequenced material came from PBMCs or a T cell subset sorted from them (not recorded which). All receptors come from a man aged 18 to 35 who had mild COVID-19 (a few samples of this study predate the infection). Cell type and time point are not known. Each CDR3 is given with its conserved first and last residue. The D gene is left open where the match is weak. Size values are once, few and many counts, or a class for expanded clones, and some rows have none.

D gene: -
J gene: TRBJ2-2
V gene: TRBV7-3
clone size: few
CDR3 DNA: TGTGCCAGCAGCTTACGTTACACCGGGGAGCTGTTTTTT
CDR3 protein: CASSLRYTGELFF

D gene: -
J gene: TRBJ2-5
V gene: TRBV30
clone size: -
CDR3 DNA: TGTGCCTGGAATCCGGGGGTAATCGGGTCCCAGTACTTC
CDR3 protein: CAWNPGVIGSQYF

D gene: -
J gene: TRBJ1-5
V gene: TRBV20-1
clone size: few
CDR3 DNA: TGCAGTGCTAGACCGACGGGGGGCTTAGCTTGGCCCCAGCATTTT
CDR3 protein: CSARPTGGLAWPQHF

D gene: -
J gene: TRBJ1-1
V gene: TRBV7-2
clone size: -
CDR3 DNA: TGTGCCAGCAGCTTAGTGGAGGTACACACTGAAGCTTTCTTT
CDR3 protein: CASSLVEVHTEAFF

D gene: TRBD1
J gene: TRBJ1-2
V gene: TRBV7-9
clone size: -
CDR3 DNA: TGTGCCAGCAGCTTAGGAGGGGGCAAGTATGGCTACACCTTC
CDR3 protein: CASSLGGGKYGYTF

D gene: TRBD2
J gene: TRBJ2-7
V gene: TRBV10-3
clone size: many
CDR3 DNA: TGTGCCATCACTTCGGCTAGCGGGGGGAGGTACGAGCAGTACTTC
CDR3 protein: CAITSASGGRYEQYF

D gene: -
J gene: TRBJ2-3
V gene: TRBV7-9
clone size: many
CDR3 DNA: TGTGCCAGCAGCCCTCTCAGGGGTCGAAACACAGATACGCAGTATTTT
CDR3 protein: CASSPLRGRNTDTQYF

D gene: -
J gene: TRBJ1-4
V gene: TRBV10-1
clone size: many
CDR3 DNA: TGCGCCAGCAGTGAGTCCGCGAGTAATGAAAAACTGTTTTTT
CDR3 protein: CASSESASNEKLFF

D gene: -
J gene: TRBJ1-1
V gene: TRBV6-2/TRBV6-3
clone size: many
CDR3 DNA: TGTGCCAGCAGTTACCATGGGGCAGTGAACACTGAAGCTTTCTTT
CDR3 protein: CASSYHGAVNTEAFF

D gene: -
J gene: TRBJ2-3
V gene: TRBV20-1
clone size: once
CDR3 DNA: TGCAGTGCTAGAGTCGTCACCGGGTCTGGTACGCAGTATTTT
CDR3 protein: CSARVVTGSGTQYF

D gene: -
J gene: TRBJ2-1
V gene: TRBV7-7
clone size: few
CDR3 DNA: TGTGCTAGCAGCGTCGACAGCAACAATGAGCAGTTCTTC
CDR3 protein: CASSVDSNNEQFF

D gene: -
J gene: TRBJ2-3
V gene: TRBV12-3/TRBV12-4
clone size: -
CDR3 DNA: TGTGCCAGCAGTCCTTTCCGCACAGATACGCAGTATTTT
CDR3 protein: CASSPFRTDTQYF

D gene: -
J gene: TRBJ1-2
V gene: TRBV7-9
clone size: -
CDR3 DNA: TGTGCCAGCAGCTTGCAGGGGCTTGAATATGGCTACACCTTC
CDR3 protein: CASSLQGLEYGYTF

D gene: TRBD1
J gene: TRBJ1-1
V gene: TRBV12-3/TRBV12-4
clone size: few
CDR3 DNA: TGTGCCAGCATTCGGACAGGGGGCTGGACGGAAGCTTTCTTT
CDR3 protein: CASIRTGGWTEAFF

D gene: -
J gene: TRBJ2-7
V gene: TRBV7-8
clone size: few
CDR3 DNA: TGTGCCAGCAGCTTAGCGATTTTGTACGAGCAGTACTTC
CDR3 protein: CASSLAILYEQYF

D gene: -
J gene: TRBJ1-2
V gene: TRBV20-1
clone size: many
CDR3 DNA: TGCAGTGCTCCAAGAGACTATGGCTACACCTTC
CDR3 protein: CSAPRDYGYTF

D gene: -
J gene: TRBJ1-3
V gene: TRBV6-2/TRBV6-3
clone size: -
CDR3 DNA: TGTGCCAGCAGAAGCGGCTACTCTGGAAACACCATATATTTT
CDR3 protein: CASRSGYSGNTIYF

D gene: -
J gene: TRBJ1-2
V gene: TRBV7-9
clone size: -
CDR3 DNA: TGTGCCAGCAGCTCAAACTACGGCGGCTACACCTTC
CDR3 protein: CASSSNYGGYTF

D gene: -
J gene: TRBJ1-1
V gene: TRBV11-2
clone size: few
CDR3 DNA: TGTGCCAGCAGCTTAGTGGTATTTTCTCGTCAACCCGAAGCTTTCTTT
CDR3 protein: CASSLVVFSRQPEAFF

D gene: -
J gene: TRBJ1-1
V gene: TRBV18
clone size: few
CDR3 DNA: TGTGCCAGCTCACCCAATTTAAACACTGAAGCTTTCTTT
CDR3 protein: CASSPNLNTEAFF

D gene: -
J gene: TRBJ2-1
V gene: TRBV5-1
clone size: many
CDR3 DNA: TGCGCCAGCAGCTTTGAGAAGGGGTACAATGAGCAGTTCTTC
CDR3 protein: CASSFEKGYNEQFF

D gene: TRBD2
J gene: TRBJ2-1
V gene: TRBV7-6
clone size: -
CDR3 DNA: TGTGCCAGCAGCTTAGGAGTGGTGGGAGGGTCCTACAATGAGCAGTTCTTC
CDR3 protein: CASSLGVVGGSYNEQFF